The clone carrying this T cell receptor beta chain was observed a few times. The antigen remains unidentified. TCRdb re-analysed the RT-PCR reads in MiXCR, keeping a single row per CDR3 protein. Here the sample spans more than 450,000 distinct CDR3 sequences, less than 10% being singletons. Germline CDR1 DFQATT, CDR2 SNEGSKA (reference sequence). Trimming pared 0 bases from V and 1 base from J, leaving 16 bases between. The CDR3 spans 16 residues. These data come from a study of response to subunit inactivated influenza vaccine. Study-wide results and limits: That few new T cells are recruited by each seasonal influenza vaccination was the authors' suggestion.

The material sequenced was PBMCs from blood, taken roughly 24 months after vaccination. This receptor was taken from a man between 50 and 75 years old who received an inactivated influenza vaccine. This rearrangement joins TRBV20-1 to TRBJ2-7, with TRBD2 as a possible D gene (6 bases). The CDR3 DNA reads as TGCAGTGCTAGAGATCTGGTTAGCGGTTGGTCCTACGAGCAGTACTTC. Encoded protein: CSARDLVSGWSYEQYF.